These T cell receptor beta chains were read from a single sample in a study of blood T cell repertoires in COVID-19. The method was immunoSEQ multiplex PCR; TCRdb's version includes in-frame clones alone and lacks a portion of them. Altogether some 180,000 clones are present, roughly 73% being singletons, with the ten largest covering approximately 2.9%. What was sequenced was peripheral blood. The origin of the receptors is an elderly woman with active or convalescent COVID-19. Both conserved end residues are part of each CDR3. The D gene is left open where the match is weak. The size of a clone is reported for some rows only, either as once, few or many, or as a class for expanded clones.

cdr3_nt: TGTGCCAGCAGCCCGACTAGCGTCAACACAGATACGCAGTATTTT
cdr3_aa: CASSPTSVNTDTQYF
j_call: TRBJ2-3
v_call: TRBV2
clone_size: NA
d_call: TRBD2

cdr3_nt: TGTGCCAGCACCCCTAACCGGGAGGTGGAGGAAAAACTGTTTTTT
cdr3_aa: CASTPNREVEEKLFF
j_call: TRBJ1-4
v_call: TRBV7-9
clone_size: NA
d_call: NA

cdr3_nt: TGTGCCAGCAGCATCCCCTGGGCCCCCCTGGAAAACACCGGGGAGCTGTTTTTT
cdr3_aa: CASSIPWAPLENTGELFF
j_call: TRBJ2-2
v_call: TRBV7-9
clone_size: NA
d_call: NA

cdr3_nt: TGCGCCAGCAGCTTGGGCGGGACTAGCGGGGTTGATACGCAGTATTTT
cdr3_aa: CASSLGGTSGVDTQYF
j_call: TRBJ2-3
v_call: TRBV5-1
clone_size: NA
d_call: TRBD2

cdr3_nt: TGTGCCAGCTCACCAACAGGGGGCACAGATACGCAGTATTTT
cdr3_aa: CASSPTGGTDTQYF
j_call: TRBJ2-3
v_call: TRBV18
clone_size: NA
d_call: TRBD1

cdr3_nt: TGTGCCAGTAGTGTGGACAGGAGCTCCTACAATGAGCAGTTCTTC
cdr3_aa: CASSVDRSSYNEQFF
j_call: TRBJ2-1
v_call: TRBV19
clone_size: NA
d_call: TRBD1

cdr3_nt: TGCGCCAGCAGCCGGGACAGGGATGACACTGAAGCTTTCTTT
cdr3_aa: CASSRDRDDTEAFF
j_call: TRBJ1-1
v_call: TRBV5-1
clone_size: NA
d_call: TRBD1

cdr3_nt: TGCGCCAGCAGTGAGCATCAACAAGAGACCCAGTACTTC
cdr3_aa: CASSEHQQETQYF
j_call: TRBJ2-5
v_call: TRBV10-2
clone_size: NA
d_call: NA

cdr3_nt: TGTGCCAGCAGCCAGAGGAGGGACAGGACCCTGGAGACCCAGTACTTC
cdr3_aa: CASSQRRDRTLETQYF
j_call: TRBJ2-5
v_call: TRBV3-1/TRBV3-2
clone_size: NA
d_call: TRBD1

cdr3_nt: TGTGCCACCAGTGATTCGACGACACGTTTTCTGGCCCAGCATTTT
cdr3_aa: CATSDSTTRFLAQHF
j_call: TRBJ1-5
v_call: TRBV24-1
clone_size: NA
d_call: NA

cdr3_nt: TGTGCCAGCAGTGGGACTAGCGGGGGATTGGATACGCAGTATTTT
cdr3_aa: CASSGTSGGLDTQYF
j_call: TRBJ2-3
v_call: TRBV11-2
clone_size: NA
d_call: TRBD2

cdr3_nt: TGTGCCAGCAGCTCGATCAGGGGGCGTACGAACACCGGGGAGCTGTTTTTT
cdr3_aa: CASSSIRGRTNTGELFF
j_call: TRBJ2-2
v_call: TRBV7-9
clone_size: NA
d_call: TRBD1

cdr3_nt: TGTGCCAGCAACCGTCAGGGGGTCTGGGATGGCTACACCTTC
cdr3_aa: CASNRQGVWDGYTF
j_call: TRBJ1-2
v_call: TRBV28
clone_size: NA
d_call: TRBD1

cdr3_nt: TGTGCCAGCAGCCCGGGACAGGTCATCTACGAGCAGTACTTC
cdr3_aa: CASSPGQVIYEQYF
j_call: TRBJ2-7
v_call: TRBV5-4
clone_size: NA
d_call: TRBD1

cdr3_nt: TGTGCCAGCAGTTACCAGCGCGCTGGAAACACCATATATTTT
cdr3_aa: CASSYQRAGNTIYF
j_call: TRBJ1-3
v_call: TRBV6-6
clone_size: few
d_call: NA

cdr3_nt: TGTGCCATCAGTGAGGAGGGGACAGCGAGAGAGACCCAGTACTTC
cdr3_aa: CAISEEGTARETQYF
j_call: TRBJ2-5
v_call: TRBV10-3
clone_size: NA
d_call: TRBD1

cdr3_nt: TGTGCCAGCAGTTTCAGGGGGCAGTCCTACAATGAGCAGTTCTTC
cdr3_aa: CASSFRGQSYNEQFF
j_call: TRBJ2-1
v_call: TRBV6-5
clone_size: NA
d_call: TRBD1

cdr3_nt: TGTGCCAGCAGGGAAGGAGGAGCCCCTGAAAAACTGTTTTTT
cdr3_aa: CASREGGAPEKLFF
j_call: TRBJ1-4
v_call: TRBV28
clone_size: NA
d_call: NA

cdr3_nt: TGTGCCAGCAGCCAAGATCGGGGGGGTAAACTGTTTTTT
cdr3_aa: CASSQDRGGKLFF
j_call: TRBJ1-4
v_call: TRBV4-2
clone_size: NA
d_call: NA

cdr3_nt: TGTGCCAGTAAGGGCTCTACAGGGGGAAGCTATGGCTACACCTTC
cdr3_aa: CASKGSTGGSYGYTF
j_call: TRBJ1-2
v_call: TRBV19
clone_size: few
d_call: TRBD1

cdr3_nt: TGTGCCAGCAGTCTCGGGACTAGCCCTACCGGGGAGCTGTTTTTT
cdr3_aa: CASSLGTSPTGELFF
j_call: TRBJ2-2
v_call: TRBV27
clone_size: NA
d_call: TRBD2

cdr3_nt: TGTGCCACCAGCAGGGGAGACGACTCCTACAATGAGCAGTTCTTC
cdr3_aa: CATSRGDDSYNEQFF
j_call: TRBJ2-1
v_call: TRBV15
clone_size: NA
d_call: NA

cdr3_nt: TGTGCCAGCACACAGGGGGCTAACACTGAAGCTTTCTTT
cdr3_aa: CASTQGANTEAFF
j_call: TRBJ1-1
v_call: TRBV21-1
clone_size: NA
d_call: NA

cdr3_nt: TGTGCCAGCAGCCGCAGGGACAGTCTACAAGAGACCCAGTACTTC
cdr3_aa: CASSRRDSLQETQYF
j_call: TRBJ2-5
v_call: TRBV6-5
clone_size: NA
d_call: TRBD1

cdr3_nt: TGTGCCAGCACACAGCGGAGGGACAATCAGCCCCAGCATTTT
cdr3_aa: CASTQRRDNQPQHF
j_call: TRBJ1-5
v_call: TRBV10-3
clone_size: few
d_call: NA

cdr3_nt: TGTGCCAGTACAGCCCAGGGGCCCACCGGGGAGCTGTTTTTT
cdr3_aa: CASTAQGPTGELFF
j_call: TRBJ2-2
v_call: TRBV3-1/TRBV3-2
clone_size: once
d_call: NA

cdr3_nt: TGTGCCAGCAGCAACAGGGTCCAGCCCCAGCATTTT
cdr3_aa: CASSNRVQPQHF
j_call: TRBJ1-5
v_call: TRBV21-1
clone_size: NA
d_call: NA

cdr3_nt: TGTGCCACCACAACAGGCGGGATAGGCCAAGAGACCCAGTACTTC
cdr3_aa: CATTTGGIGQETQYF
j_call: TRBJ2-5
v_call: TRBV24-1
clone_size: NA
d_call: NA

cdr3_nt: TGTGCCACCAGCAGAGAACCGAGTAGCAATCAGCCCCAGCATTTT
cdr3_aa: CATSREPSSNQPQHF
j_call: TRBJ1-5
v_call: TRBV15
clone_size: NA
d_call: NA

cdr3_nt: TGTGCCAGCAGTTACTCCTCAGCGGACAATTCACCCCTCCACTTT
cdr3_aa: CASSYSSADNSPLHF
j_call: TRBJ1-6
v_call: TRBV6-5
clone_size: NA
d_call: NA